What follows are 9 T cell receptor beta chains derived from one specimen sequenced in a study of STAT5B mutations in CD4+ large granular lymphocyte leukemia. The protocol was immunoSEQ multiplex PCR, while the TCRdb copy is restricted to in-frame clones and leaves out a portion. The table includes more than 30,000 clones, more than 65% detected once. Sequencing was carried out using CD4+ T cells from blood buffy coats. Source of these receptors: a human donor in good health.

The genes are TRBV11-3 and TRBJ2-7, with 8 bases lining up with TRBD2. V dropped 6 bases and J dropped 0; count of bases not matched to a gene: 7. The CDR3 extends over 15 amino acids. Germline V gives CDR1 SGHNT, CDR2 YENEEA. The CDR3 region has the DNA TGTGCCAGCAGACCCGGGAGGGCAAGCTCCTACGAGCAGTACTTC. It codes for CASRPGRASSYEQYF.

The chain combines TRBV13 with TRBJ2-5; 13 nucleotides align to TRBD2. Unmatched junction bases numbered 4, after V lost 5 bases and J lost 4 bases. CDR3 length: 15 residues. Germline CDR1 is PRHDT and CDR2 is FYEKMQ (reference sequence). The CDR3 is CASSPGTSGVETQYF. CDR3 DNA sequence: TGTGCCAGCAGCCCGGGGACTAGCGGGGTAGAGACCCAGTACTTC.

CDR3 residues: CASSYSETPEAFF. CDR3 bases: TGTGCCAGCAGTTACTCTGAGACACCAGAAGCTTTCTTT. This sequence joins TRBV6-6 and TRBJ1-1; the D is unclear. This CDR3 comprises 13 residues. Germline loops: CDR1 MNHNY, CDR2 SVGAGI (reference sequence). Trimming took off 0 bases at V and 8 bases at J, with 10 bases between the two ends.

The chain combines TRBV5-4 with TRBJ2-7; D not resolved. Trimming removed 0 bases from V and 5 bases from J, with 6 bases in between. The CDR3 extends over 12 amino acids. Looked up from germline, CDR1 is SGHNT and CDR2 is YYREEE (reference sequence). The CDR3 bases are TGTGCCAGCAGCTTGGAGGGCCACGAGCAGTACTTC. Its protein product is CASSLEGHEQYF.

V is TRBV28 and J is TRBJ2-2; 8 bases fit TRBD1. The CDR3 contains 15 residues. Germline values: CDR1 MDHEN, CDR2 SYDVKM. The ends lost 8 bases at V and 4 bases at J; junction bases unmatched: 9. Here the CDR3 reads CASRADRVVTGELFF. As DNA, the CDR3 is TGTGCCAGCCGAGCGGACAGGGTGGTCACCGGGGAGCTGTTTTTT.

This chain links TRBV15 with TRBJ1-3; D is uncertain. The V gene's germline CDR1 is LNHNV and CDR2 YYDKDF (reference sequence). The CDR3 contains 12 residues. With 5 bases removed from V and 3 bases from J, the gap between germline ends came to 5 bases. CDR3 region: CATSPGGNTIYF. CDR3 nucleotide sequence: TGTGCCACCAGCCCCGGTGGAAACACCATATATTTT.

This chain links TRBV30 with TRBJ2-1; D is unresolved. This CDR3 region has 13 residues. CDR1 and CDR2 (germline): GTSNPN, SVGIG (reference sequence). V lost 1 base and J 7 bases, leaving 11 bases between the germline ends. The CDR3 DNA sequence: TGTGCCTGGAGTGGACTTTCCTCAAATGAGCAGTTCTTC. Translated, it gives CAWSGLSSNEQFF.

The chain uses TRBV7-3 and TRBJ2-1; 15 nucleotides align to TRBD2. With V trimmed by 5 bases and J by 9 bases, 5 bases remained unmatched. The CDR3 consists of 15 residues. The germline gives CDR1 SGHTA, CDR2 FQGTGA. CDR3 sequence reads: CASSGGTSGGREQFF. The CDR3 nucleotides are TGTGCCAGCAGCGGAGGGACTAGCGGGGGGCGTGAGCAGTTCTTC.

The CDR3 nucleotides are TGTGCCAGCAGCCCCCCCGGGGATGAAAAACTGTTTTTT. Translating gives CASSPPGDEKLFF. The rearrangement uses TRBV7-2 and TRBJ1-4; no reliable D call. The germline gives CDR1 SGHTA, CDR2 FQGNSA. V was clipped by 5 bases and J by 6 bases, with 10 bases between them. The CDR3 is made up of 13 amino acids. Combining the CDR3 with reference TRBV7-2 and TRBJ1-4 gives the whole variable domain GAGVSQSPSNKVTEKGKDVELRCDPISGHTALYWYRQSLGQGLEFLIYFQGNSAPDKSGLPSDRFSAERTGGSVSTLTIQRTQQEDSAVYLCASSPPGDEKLFFGSGTQLSVL.